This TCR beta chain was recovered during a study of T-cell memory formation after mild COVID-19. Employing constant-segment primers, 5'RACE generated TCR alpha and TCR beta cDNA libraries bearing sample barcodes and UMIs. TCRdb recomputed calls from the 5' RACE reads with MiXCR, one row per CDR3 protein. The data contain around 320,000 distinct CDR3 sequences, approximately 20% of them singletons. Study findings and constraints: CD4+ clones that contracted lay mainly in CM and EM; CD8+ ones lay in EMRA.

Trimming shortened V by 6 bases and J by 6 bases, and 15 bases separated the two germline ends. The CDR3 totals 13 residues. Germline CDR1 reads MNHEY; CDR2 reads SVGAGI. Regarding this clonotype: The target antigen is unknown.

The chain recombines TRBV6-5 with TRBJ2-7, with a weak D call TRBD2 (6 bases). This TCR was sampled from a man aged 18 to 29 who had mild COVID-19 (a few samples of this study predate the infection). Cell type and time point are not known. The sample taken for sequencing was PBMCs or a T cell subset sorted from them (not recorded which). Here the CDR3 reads CASSTDRRGEQYF. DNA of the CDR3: TGTGCCAGCAGCACGGACCGGAGGGGCGAGCAGTACTTC.